A single sample is the source of the 31 T cell receptor beta chains below, sequenced in a study of neurological immune-mediated disorders (dated 2019 in TCRdb). The library relied on 5' RACE. Reads for this sample came from an Illumina HiSeq 2500. TCRdb passed the public sequencing reads through fastp at Q25 and MiXCR, retaining productive beta sequences. Duplicate CDR3 protein sequences are folded into a single record with the most common DNA and genes. The sample table lists about 38,000 distinct CDR3 sequences, more than 4.5% of them with a count of one. The ten largest clones represent approximately 8.8% of the sample. Sequenced material: CD4+ T cells from blood. These receptors originate from a man aged 18-30 years in good health.

This clonotype occurred many times. The chain couples TRBV7-3 to TRBJ1-1; 7 bases match TRBD1. The germline V gene encodes CDR1 SGHTA and CDR2 FQGTGA. The V segment lost 5 bases and the J segment 1 base; nucleotides outside the gene matches: 1. The CDR3 has 13 residues. This chain's CDR3 is CASSGDRNTEAFF. CDR3 nucleotide sequence: TGTGCCAGCAGCGGGGACAGGAACACTGAAGCTTTCTTT.

Ten or more counts support this clonotype. The chain uses TRBV20-1 and TRBJ1-2, with no clear D. CDR3 length: 12 amino acids. Germline lookup yields CDR1 DFQATT and CDR2 SNEGSKA (reference sequence). V gave up 5 bases and J gave up 8 bases, with 15 bases separating them. For the CDR3, the DNA is TGCAGTGCTCTGCGGGGATCGGGAGGCTACACCTTC. Its protein product is CSALRGSGGYTF.

This clonotype was seen at least ten times. The rearrangement uses TRBV5-1 and TRBJ1-2, with D possibly matching TRBD1 (6 bases). The CDR3 consists of 13 residues. V lost 4 bases, J lost 6 bases, and 13 bases lay in between. The germline CDR1 and CDR2 sequences are SGHRS and YFSETQ. CDR3 in amino acids: CASSGTQGDGYTF. Here the CDR3 DNA reads TGCGCCAGCAGCGGAACACAGGGCGATGGCTACACCTTC.

This clonotype was observed many times. The chain joins TRBV14 to TRBJ1-6, with D maybe TRBD1 (5 bases). The CDR3 runs 15 residues. Germline V gene lookup returns CDR1 SGHDN and CDR2 FVKESK. V lost 9 bases, J lost 4 bases, and 16 bases lay in between. CDR3 residues: CARKTAREYNSPLHF. The CDR3 nucleotides read TGTGCCAGAAAGACCGCCAGGGAATATAATTCACCCCTCCACTTT.

This clonotype came up many times. The V gene is TRBV6-2 or TRBV6-3, the J gene TRBJ1-1, with 7 bases aligning to TRBD1. This CDR3 has 16 amino acids. Germline assignment: CDR1 MNHEY and CDR2 SVGEGT. With 4 bases clipped from V and 10 bases from J, the junction kept 18 bases outside the gene matches. In nucleotides, the CDR3 is TGTGCCAGCAGTTCCGGAGGACAGGTCAAAAAACGCGCAGCTTTCTTT. Its translation is CASSSGGQVKKRAAFF.

At least ten counts were recorded for this clonotype. The chain couples TRBV7-2 to TRBJ1-6, with 9 bases aligning to TRBD1. The germline V gene has CDR1 SGHTA and CDR2 FQGNSA. This CDR3 has 13 amino acids. With V trimmed by 7 bases and J by 11 bases, 6 bases remained unmatched. CDR3 region: CASIPGQGTPLHF. The CDR3 bases are TGTGCCAGCATCCCGGGACAGGGTACACCCCTCCACTTT.

The sample holds many counts of this clonotype. The V call is TRBV7-2, the J call TRBJ2-7; no definite D call. V gave up 2 bases and J gave up 1 base, with 15 bases separating them. The germline V gene has CDR1 SGHTA and CDR2 FQGNSA. The CDR3 has 16 residues. The CDR3 here is CASSLFSAGFSYEQYF. CDR3 DNA sequence: TGTGCCAGCAGCTTATTTTCCGCCGGTTTTTCCTACGAGCAGTACTTC.

This clonotype was counted ten times or more. The J gene is TRBJ2-7, the V gene TRBV18; D is unresolved. Trimming shortened V by 0 bases and J by 2 bases, and 11 bases separated the two germline ends. This CDR3 has 15 residues. The germline gives CDR1 KGHSH, CDR2 LQKENI. The CDR3 protein is CASSPPSVSPYEQYF. The DNA of the CDR3 is TGTGCCAGCTCACCACCTTCTGTGTCGCCCTACGAGCAGTACTTC.

In this sample, this clonotype turned up many times. The rearrangement uses TRBV12-3 or TRBV12-4 and TRBJ1-1, with D maybe TRBD1 (6 bases). This CDR3 spans 13 amino acids. Trimming took off 4 bases at V and 4 bases at J, with 10 bases between the two ends. The DNA for the CDR3 is TGTGCCAGCAGTTCCGAACAGGGCACTGAAGCTTTCTTT. Translated, it gives CASSSEQGTEAFF.

This clonotype was seen at least ten times. This rearrangement joins TRBV25-1 to TRBJ1-6; a weak D match, TRBD1 (6 bases). The CDR3 sequence is 15 residues long. Germline V lookup: CDR1 MGHDK, CDR2 SYGVNS. Trimming removed 5 bases from V and 8 bases from J, with 16 bases in between. CDR3 residues: CASSLTGSEHSPLHF. The CDR3 DNA is TGTGCCAGCAGTCTTACAGGGAGTGAGCATTCACCCCTCCACTTT.

The sample holds many counts of this clonotype. The J gene is TRBJ2-5, the V gene TRBV6-5, with a possible D match to TRBD1 (5 bases). CDR3 length: 14 amino acids. The germline gives CDR1 MNHEY, CDR2 SVGAGI. V was trimmed by 6 bases and J by 2 bases, leaving 13 bases between them. Written as DNA, the CDR3 is TGTGCCAGCAGGATACAGGAGTTGCAAGAGACCCAGTACTTC. This gives the protein CASRIQELQETQYF.

Many counts were recorded for this clonotype. CDR3 in amino acids: CASSLERQAYEQYF. DNA of the CDR3: TGTGCCAGCAGCTTGGAGAGGCAAGCCTACGAGCAGTACTTC. The rearrangement links TRBV7-2 to TRBJ2-7; D is unclear. Trimming removed 3 bases at V and 2 bases at J, with 11 bases between. In germline, CDR1 is SGHTA, CDR2 FQGNSA. CDR3 length equals 14 residues.

This clonotype was seen at least ten times. CDR3 nucleotide sequence: TGCGCCAGCAGCATCGGGACACCGCCCGCAACTAATGAAAAACTGTTTTTT. Its protein is CASSIGTPPATNEKLFF. J is TRBJ1-4 and V is TRBV5-1, with D possibly TRBD1 on 6 matching bases. CDR1 and CDR2 (germline): SGHRS, YFSETQ. Between the trimmed V and J ends, which lost 4 bases and 0 bases, there was a span of 16 bases. CDR3 length: 17 amino acids. The whole variable domain, remainder taken from reference TRBV5-1 and TRBJ1-4, is KAGVTQTPRYLIKTRGQQVTLSCSPISGHRSVSWYQQTPGQGLQFLFEYFSETQRNKGNFPGRFSGRQFSNSRSEMNVSTLELGDSALYLCASSIGTPPATNEKLFFGSGTQLSVL.

This clonotype was seen repeatedly, ten times or more. V is TRBV20-1 and J is TRBJ1-5; 9 nucleotides match TRBD1. This CDR3 contains 12 residues. Germline lookup yields CDR1 DFQATT and CDR2 SNEGSKA (reference sequence). V gave up 6 bases and J gave up 6 bases; unmatched junction bases: 3. The CDR3 region has the DNA TGCAGTGCGCGGGACAGGGCTCAGCCCCAGCATTTT. It is translated as CSARDRAQPQHF.

This clonotype came up many times. The chain joins TRBV5-1 to TRBJ1-1; D may be TRBD1 (5 bases). The CDR3 extends over 15 amino acids. Trimming took 0 bases from V and 5 from J, leaving 14 bases between them. Germline lookup yields CDR1 SGHRS and CDR2 YFSETQ. CDR3 loop: CASSLGLAGGTEAFF. CDR3 bases: TGCGCCAGCAGCTTGGGATTAGCCGGGGGGACTGAAGCTTTCTTT.

Many counts were recorded for this clonotype. J is TRBJ2-5 and V is TRBV5-1; 11 bases align to TRBD2. The CDR3 runs 14 residues. Germline-derived CDR1 and CDR2 are SGHRS and YFSETQ. V dropped 5 bases and J dropped 5; count of bases not matched to a gene: 5. The DNA for the CDR3 is TGCGCCAGCAGTCCCGGGACTAGCGGCGAGACCCAGTACTTC. Its translation: CASSPGTSGETQYF. Variable domain in full (rest from reference TRBV5-1 and TRBJ2-5): KAGVTQTPRYLIKTRGQQVTLSCSPISGHRSVSWYQQTPGQGLQFLFEYFSETQRNKGNFPGRFSGRQFSNSRSEMNVSTLELGDSALYLCASSPGTSGETQYFGPGTRLLVL.

This clonotype was detected many times. This chain links TRBV20-1 with TRBJ2-3; maybe TRBD1 (5 bases). The V and J ends lost 3 bases and 1 base respectively, with 8 bases between them. The CDR3 runs 13 residues. Germline V gives CDR1 DFQATT, CDR2 SNEGSKA (reference sequence). In nucleotides, the CDR3 is TGCAGTGCTAGGGACATAGGCACAGATACGCAGTATTTT. Translated: CSARDIGTDTQYF.

This clonotype came up many times. V is TRBV6-1 and J is TRBJ2-1, with 7 bases lining up with TRBD2. The length of the CDR3 is 14 residues. V was clipped by 3 bases and J by 6 bases; unmatched bases: 5. Germline CDR1 MNHNS, CDR2 SASEGT. The CDR3 DNA follows: TGTGCCAGCAGTGATGGGGGGGACCCCAATGAGCAGTTCTTC. It encodes CASSDGGDPNEQFF.

This clonotype was found many times. This chain connects TRBV27 to TRBJ2-7; TRBD1 agrees at 7 bases. This CDR3 spans 18 amino acids. The V segment lost 6 bases and the J segment 3 bases; nucleotides outside the gene matches: 20. CDR1 is MNHEY, CDR2 SMNVEV, per germline (reference sequence). CDR3 loop: CASRPFELSGQINYEQYF. In DNA form, the CDR3 reads TGTGCCAGCAGGCCCTTCGAGTTGTCGGGACAGATAAACTACGAGCAGTACTTC.

This clonotype came up many times. The chain combines TRBV20-1 with TRBJ2-3; 7 bases are shared with TRBD1. Germline V gene data show CDR1 as DFQATT and CDR2 as SNEGSKA (reference sequence). V gave up 2 bases and J gave up 1 base; unmatched junction bases: 3. This CDR3 is 14 amino acids long. In DNA, the CDR3 is TGCAGTGCTAGAACCGGGACAGGCACAGATACGCAGTATTTT. It specifies CSARTGTGTDTQYF.

This clonotype was observed at least ten times. V is TRBV6-5 and J is TRBJ2-5, with 7 bases matching TRBD1. Germline values: CDR1 MNHEY, CDR2 SVGAGI. The CDR3 totals 15 residues. J was trimmed by 5 bases and V by 2 bases; bases with no gene match: 8. Written as DNA, the CDR3 is TGTGCCAGCAGTTACACCCCGACAGGGTCGGAGACCCAGTACTTC. It specifies CASSYTPTGSETQYF.

This clonotype was recorded at least ten times. DNA for the CDR3: TGTGCCATCAGTGAGAGGCCAGGCGATAACTATGGCTACACCTTC. This encodes CAISERPGDNYGYTF. This chain links TRBV10-3 with TRBJ1-2; D is undetermined. The CDR3 has 15 residues. Germline V lookup: CDR1 ENHRY, CDR2 SYGVKD. The V end lost 2 bases, the J end lost 1 base, and 11 bases lay between the germline ends.

At least ten counts were recorded for this clonotype. The rearrangement uses TRBV19 and TRBJ2-2; D remains ambiguous. Germline CDR1 reads LNHDA; CDR2 reads SQIVND (reference sequence). CDR3 size: 15 residues. V was shortened by 3 bases and J by 6 bases, with 14 bases between the two germline ends. CDR3 residues: CASSIQWSRAGELFF. In DNA, the CDR3 is TGTGCCAGTAGTATCCAGTGGTCACGGGCCGGGGAGCTGTTTTTT.

This clonotype was seen many times. The chain carries TRBV29-1 and TRBJ2-5; no clear D gene. V lost 4 bases, J lost 5 bases, and 20 bases lay in between. CDR3 length: 15 amino acids. Looked up from germline, CDR1 is SQVTM and CDR2 is ANQGSEA. CDR3 sequence (DNA): TGCAGCGTTGTGCGGACCGACCTTAGGCAGGAGACCCAGTACTTC. Amino acid sequence: CSVVRTDLRQETQYF.

This clonotype was counted at least ten times. This chain joins TRBV10-3 and TRBJ1-1; D may be TRBD1 (5 bases). V was trimmed by 4 bases and J by 6 bases, leaving 9 bases between them. Germline-derived CDR1 and CDR2 are ENHRY and SYGVKD. The CDR3 length is 12 residues. The CDR3: CAISGRGPEAFF. The CDR3 bases are TGTGCCATCAGTGGCCGGGGACCTGAAGCTTTCTTT.

With regard to this clonotype: One end of the junction varies from germline; a read error may be responsible. The chain combines TRBV19 with TRBJ2-7; perhaps TRBD1 as D (6 bases). Germline-derived CDR1 and CDR2 are LNHDA and SQIVND (reference sequence). This CDR3 has 13 residues. In DNA form, the CDR3 reads TGTGTCAGTGGCCACCGGGACAACTACGAGCAGTACTTC. Amino acids: CVSGHRDNYEQYF.

This clonotype was picked up many times. The chain links TRBV20-1 to TRBJ2-4, with 9 bases lining up with TRBD1. This CDR3 contains 13 residues. Per germline, CDR1 DFQATT and CDR2 SNEGSKA (reference sequence). The V segment lost 2 bases and the J segment 9 bases; nucleotides outside the gene matches: 5. In nucleotides, the CDR3 is TGCAGTGCTAGAAGGGAGGGACAGGGCATTCAGTACTTC. It translates to CSARREGQGIQYF.

This clonotype was seen many times. This CDR3 reads CSARVTGGDTIYF. The CDR3 nucleotides are TGCAGTGCTAGAGTCACAGGGGGGGACACCATATATTTT. The rearrangement uses TRBV20-1 and TRBJ1-3; 8 bases are a match to TRBD1. CDR1 and CDR2 from the germline V gene are DFQATT and SNEGSKA (reference sequence). The V segment lost 1 base and the J segment 8 bases; nucleotides outside the gene matches: 4. The length of the CDR3 is 13 residues.

Many counts were recorded for this clonotype. The rearrangement links TRBV20-1 to TRBJ2-7; 11 nucleotides line up with TRBD2. This CDR3 contains 16 residues. Looked up from germline, CDR1 is DFQATT and CDR2 is SNEGSKA (reference sequence). Losses at the gene ends were 6 bases for V and 4 bases for J; bases not matched to a gene: 14. The CDR3: CSAIPPVAGGRYEQYF. The CDR3 region has the DNA TGCAGTGCCATCCCCCCCGTAGCGGGGGGGCGGTACGAGCAGTACTTC.

This clonotype has a count of ten or more. V and J are TRBV7-2 and TRBJ1-1; D not resolved. Germline CDR1 reads SGHTA; CDR2 reads FQGNSA. This CDR3 is 14 amino acids long. The V gene lost 1 base and the J gene lost 2 bases, with 8 bases spanning the gap. DNA of the CDR3: TGTGCCAGCAGCTTAGTGGCGGGAAACACTGAAGCTTTCTTT. Translated: CASSLVAGNTEAFF. The full variable domain, completed using reference TRBV7-2 and TRBJ1-1, is GAGVSQSPSNKVTEKGKDVELRCDPISGHTALYWYRQSLGQGLEFLIYFQGNSAPDKSGLPSDRFSAERTGGSVSTLTIQRTQQEDSAVYLCASSLVAGNTEAFFGQGTRLTVV.

At least ten counts were recorded for this clonotype. The CDR3 protein is CASRGRINTEAFF. The CDR3 region has the DNA TGCGCCAGCAGGGGACGGATAAACACTGAAGCTTTCTTT. The chain is built from TRBV5-1 and TRBJ1-1; tentatively, D is TRBD1 (5 bases). CDR1 and CDR2 from the germline V gene are SGHRS and YFSETQ. This CDR3 has 13 residues. V was clipped by 5 bases and J by 2 bases, with 10 bases between them.